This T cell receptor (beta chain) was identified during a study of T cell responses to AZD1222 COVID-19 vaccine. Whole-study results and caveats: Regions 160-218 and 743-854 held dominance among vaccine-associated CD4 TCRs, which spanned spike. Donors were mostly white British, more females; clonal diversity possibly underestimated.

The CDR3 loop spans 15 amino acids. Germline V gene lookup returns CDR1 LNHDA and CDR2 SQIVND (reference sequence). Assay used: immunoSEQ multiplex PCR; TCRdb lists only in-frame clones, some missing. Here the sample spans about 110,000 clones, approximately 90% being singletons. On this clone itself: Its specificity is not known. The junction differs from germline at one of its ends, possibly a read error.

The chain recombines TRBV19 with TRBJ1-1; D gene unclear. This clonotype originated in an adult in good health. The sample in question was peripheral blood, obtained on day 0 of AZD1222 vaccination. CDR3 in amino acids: CASGIDPGWDTEAFF. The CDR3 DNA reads TGTGCCAGTGGTATAGATCCGGGGTGGGACACTGAAGCTTTCTTT.